The rows below give T cell receptor beta chains drawn from one sample of a study of cytomegalovirus exposure and HLA in healthy donors. Profiled with immunoSEQ multiplex PCR; TCRdb holds only in-frame clones, not every one. The sample lists about 120,000 clones, around four fifths occurring once. Sequenced sample: PBMCs. All receptors come from a man between 35 and 55 years old in good health and CMV-seronegative. Both conserved end residues are part of each CDR3. The order of the fields is D gene, V gene, clone size, CDR3 length, J gene, CDR3 protein, CDR3 DNA. D genes are given only for firm matches. Rows give clone size only sometimes, using once, few, many, or a class for an expanded clone.

d_call: -
v_call: TRBV2
clone_size: -
cdr3_length: 14
j_call: TRBJ1-5
cdr3_aa: CASSEEGVGQPQHF
cdr3_nt: TGTGCCAGCAGTGAAGAGGGGGTAGGCCAGCCCCAGCATTTT

d_call: TRBD1
v_call: TRBV19
clone_size: -
cdr3_length: 15
j_call: TRBJ2-1
cdr3_aa: CARSRTGTFYNEQFF
cdr3_nt: TGTGCCAGGAGCCGGACAGGGACGTTCTACAATGAGCAGTTCTTC

d_call: TRBD1
v_call: TRBV6-5
clone_size: -
cdr3_length: 14
j_call: TRBJ2-6
cdr3_aa: CASSYPGQGHVLTF
cdr3_nt: TGTGCCAGCAGTTACCCCGGACAGGGGCACGTCCTGACTTTC

d_call: -
v_call: TRBV18
clone_size: -
cdr3_length: 17
j_call: TRBJ2-2
cdr3_aa: CASSPPQTGSGTGELFF
cdr3_nt: TGTGCCAGCTCACCTCCACAGACGGGCTCGGGGACCGGGGAGCTGTTTTTT

d_call: TRBD1
v_call: TRBV5-6
clone_size: -
cdr3_length: 16
j_call: TRBJ1-2
cdr3_aa: CASSLQAGGKTYGYTF
cdr3_nt: TGTGCCAGCAGCTTGCAGGCAGGGGGCAAGACCTATGGCTACACCTTC

d_call: TRBD1
v_call: TRBV10-3
clone_size: -
cdr3_length: 15
j_call: TRBJ1-2
cdr3_aa: CAISESTGGTYGYTF
cdr3_nt: TGTGCCATCAGTGAGTCTACAGGGGGAACCTATGGCTACACCTTC

d_call: TRBD1
v_call: TRBV29-1
clone_size: -
cdr3_length: 13
j_call: TRBJ2-7
cdr3_aa: CSVESQGDYEQYF
cdr3_nt: TGCAGCGTTGAATCGCAGGGGGACTACGAGCAGTACTTC

d_call: -
v_call: TRBV7-7
clone_size: few
cdr3_length: 14
j_call: TRBJ2-1
cdr3_aa: CASSPQSTYNEQFF
cdr3_nt: TGTGCTAGCAGCCCCCAAAGCACCTACAATGAGCAGTTCTTC

d_call: TRBD1
v_call: TRBV4-3
clone_size: few
cdr3_length: 15
j_call: TRBJ1-4
cdr3_aa: CASSRGGQPNEKLFF
cdr3_nt: TGCGCCAGCAGCCGAGGGGGACAGCCTAATGAAAAACTGTTTTTT

d_call: TRBD2
v_call: TRBV5-4
clone_size: -
cdr3_length: 17
j_call: TRBJ2-5
cdr3_aa: CASSSSGGPGYQETQYF
cdr3_nt: TGTGCCAGCAGCTCTAGCGGGGGGCCGGGGTACCAAGAGACCCAGTACTTC

d_call: -
v_call: TRBV10-3
clone_size: -
cdr3_length: 15
j_call: TRBJ1-1
cdr3_aa: CAISGTGPGNTEAFF
cdr3_nt: TGTGCCATCAGTGGAACAGGGCCGGGGAACACTGAAGCTTTCTTT

d_call: -
v_call: TRBV18
clone_size: -
cdr3_length: 15
j_call: TRBJ1-5
cdr3_aa: CASSPAGGSNQPQHF
cdr3_nt: TGTGCCAGCTCACCAGCCGGGGGAAGCAATCAGCCCCAGCATTTT

d_call: -
v_call: TRBV5-1
clone_size: -
cdr3_length: 14
j_call: TRBJ2-5
cdr3_aa: CASSLGSDQETQYF
cdr3_nt: TGCGCCAGCAGCTTGGGTAGTGACCAAGAGACCCAGTACTTC

d_call: -
v_call: TRBV18
clone_size: -
cdr3_length: 14
j_call: TRBJ1-3
cdr3_aa: CASSPGSSGNTIYF
cdr3_nt: TGTGCCAGCTCACCAGGCAGTTCTGGAAACACCATATATTTT

d_call: TRBD1
v_call: TRBV5-4
clone_size: -
cdr3_length: 17
j_call: TRBJ2-2
cdr3_aa: CASSPLPRQGADGELFF
cdr3_nt: TGTGCCAGCAGCCCCCTTCCGAGGCAGGGGGCCGACGGGGAGCTGTTTTTT

d_call: -
v_call: TRBV7-2
clone_size: -
cdr3_length: 19
j_call: TRBJ2-5
cdr3_aa: CASSLGREDRGPLIKTQYF
cdr3_nt: TGTGCCAGCAGCTTAGGGCGGGAGGACAGGGGTCCTCTGATTAAGACCCAGTACTTC

d_call: TRBD1
v_call: TRBV6-5
clone_size: -
cdr3_length: 15
j_call: TRBJ2-5
cdr3_aa: CASSYRDRGLETQYF
cdr3_nt: TGTGCCAGCAGTTATCGGGACAGGGGGCTAGAGACCCAGTACTTC

d_call: -
v_call: TRBV7-2
clone_size: once
cdr3_length: 16
j_call: TRBJ1-2
cdr3_aa: CASSLSSGHLNYGYTF
cdr3_nt: TGTGCCAGCAGCTTATCCTCTGGACATCTTAACTATGGCTACACCTTC

d_call: -
v_call: TRBV2
clone_size: once
cdr3_length: 13
j_call: TRBJ1-4
cdr3_aa: CASLGGSNEKLFF
cdr3_nt: TGTGCCAGCCTAGGGGGAAGTAATGAAAAACTGTTTTTT

d_call: TRBD1
v_call: TRBV7-9
clone_size: -
cdr3_length: 18
j_call: TRBJ1-5
cdr3_aa: CASSPRSPRQGANQPQHF
cdr3_nt: TGTGCCAGCAGCCCCCGATCCCCTAGACAGGGGGCTAATCAGCCCCAGCATTTT

d_call: TRBD2
v_call: TRBV7-2
clone_size: few
cdr3_length: 15
j_call: TRBJ2-7
cdr3_aa: CASSQTGTTSYEQYF
cdr3_nt: TGTGCCAGCAGCCAAACCGGGACTACCTCCTACGAGCAGTACTTC

d_call: -
v_call: TRBV4-1
clone_size: -
cdr3_length: 14
j_call: TRBJ1-2
cdr3_aa: CASSSDGGLYGYTF
cdr3_nt: TGCGCCAGCAGCAGCGACGGGGGGCTCTATGGCTACACCTTC

d_call: -
v_call: TRBV28
clone_size: -
cdr3_length: 14
j_call: TRBJ2-3
cdr3_aa: CASSPGQFTDTQYF
cdr3_nt: TGTGCCAGCAGCCCTGGACAGTTCACAGATACGCAGTATTTT

d_call: TRBD2
v_call: TRBV28
clone_size: -
cdr3_length: 15
j_call: TRBJ2-5
cdr3_aa: CASRPLLGGGETQYF
cdr3_nt: TGTGCCAGCAGACCTTTGCTTGGGGGAGGGGAGACCCAGTACTTC

d_call: TRBD1
v_call: TRBV6-6
clone_size: once
cdr3_length: 16
j_call: TRBJ2-1
cdr3_aa: CASSRDRGRSYNEQFF
cdr3_nt: TGTGCCAGCAGTAGGGACAGGGGCCGCTCCTACAATGAGCAGTTCTTC

d_call: -
v_call: TRBV10-3
clone_size: -
cdr3_length: 16
j_call: TRBJ1-3
cdr3_aa: CAISDQGILLGNTIYF
cdr3_nt: TGTGCCATCAGTGATCAGGGAATATTACTAGGAAACACCATATATTTT

d_call: TRBD2
v_call: TRBV10-3
clone_size: -
cdr3_length: 18
j_call: TRBJ2-7
cdr3_aa: CAISRDGGTSGSVYEQYF
cdr3_nt: TGTGCCATCAGCCGGGACGGAGGGACTAGCGGGAGTGTCTACGAGCAGTACTTC

d_call: -
v_call: TRBV4-1
clone_size: -
cdr3_length: 14
j_call: TRBJ1-5
cdr3_aa: CASSQAMVGGPQHF
cdr3_nt: TGCGCCAGCAGCCAAGCCATGGTGGGGGGGCCCCAGCATTTT

d_call: TRBD2
v_call: TRBV15
clone_size: -
cdr3_length: 16
j_call: TRBJ2-1
cdr3_aa: CATSRDSGRPNNEQFF
cdr3_nt: TGTGCCACCAGCAGAGATAGCGGGAGGCCCAACAATGAGCAGTTCTTC

d_call: -
v_call: TRBV6-5
clone_size: few
cdr3_length: 12
j_call: TRBJ1-5
cdr3_aa: CAIGQPNQPQHF
cdr3_nt: TGTGCCATAGGACAGCCCAATCAGCCCCAGCATTTT

d_call: TRBD1
v_call: TRBV29-1
clone_size: -
cdr3_length: 14
j_call: TRBJ1-4
cdr3_aa: CSVRQGTTNEKLFF
cdr3_nt: TGCAGCGTGAGACAGGGGACAACTAATGAAAAACTGTTTTTT

d_call: TRBD2
v_call: TRBV5-8
clone_size: -
cdr3_length: 16
j_call: TRBJ2-1
cdr3_aa: CASSFLAGAYTNEQFF
cdr3_nt: TGTGCCAGCAGCTTTTTAGCGGGAGCCTATACGAATGAGCAGTTCTTC

d_call: -
v_call: TRBV7-2
clone_size: few
cdr3_length: 14
j_call: TRBJ2-1
cdr3_aa: CASSWRQGGAEQFF
cdr3_nt: TGTGCCAGCAGCTGGAGACAGGGAGGTGCTGAGCAGTTCTTC

d_call: TRBD1
v_call: TRBV27
clone_size: once
cdr3_length: 14
j_call: TRBJ2-7
cdr3_aa: CTSSSRTGWDEQYF
cdr3_nt: TGTACCAGCAGTTCAAGGACAGGGTGGGACGAGCAGTACTTC

d_call: -
v_call: TRBV7-2
clone_size: -
cdr3_length: 15
j_call: TRBJ1-5
cdr3_aa: CASSLDILSNQPQHF
cdr3_nt: TGTGCCAGCAGCTTGGACATCCTTAGTAATCAGCCCCAGCATTTT

d_call: TRBD2
v_call: TRBV6-1
clone_size: -
cdr3_length: 14
j_call: TRBJ2-1
cdr3_aa: CASRPGTSGNEQFF
cdr3_nt: TGTGCCAGCAGGCCCGGGACTAGCGGCAATGAGCAGTTCTTC

d_call: -
v_call: TRBV6-1
clone_size: -
cdr3_length: 12
j_call: TRBJ2-3
cdr3_aa: CASSVVTDTQYF
cdr3_nt: TGTGCCAGCAGTGTCGTGACAGATACGCAGTATTTT

d_call: -
v_call: TRBV9
clone_size: -
cdr3_length: 15
j_call: TRBJ2-5
cdr3_aa: CASSVTGLAGKTQYF
cdr3_nt: TGTGCCAGCAGCGTAACGGGGTTGGCGGGAAAGACCCAGTACTTC

d_call: -
v_call: TRBV5-4
clone_size: -
cdr3_length: 14
j_call: TRBJ1-5
cdr3_aa: CASSLAPANQPQHF
cdr3_nt: TGTGCCAGCAGCCTAGCCCCAGCAAATCAGCCCCAGCATTTT

d_call: -
v_call: TRBV7-2
clone_size: few
cdr3_length: 12
j_call: TRBJ2-1
cdr3_aa: CASSLEGNEQFF
cdr3_nt: TGTGCCAGCAGCTTAGAGGGGAATGAGCAGTTCTTC

d_call: -
v_call: TRBV7-2
clone_size: -
cdr3_length: 13
j_call: TRBJ1-5
cdr3_aa: CASSLNKNQPQHF
cdr3_nt: TGTGCCAGCAGCTTAAACAAGAATCAGCCCCAGCATTTT

d_call: -
v_call: TRBV27
clone_size: once
cdr3_length: 17
j_call: TRBJ1-2
cdr3_aa: CASSLDFRRGRVGGYTF
cdr3_nt: TGTGCCAGCAGTTTAGATTTCCGTAGGGGCAGGGTGGGTGGCTACACCTTC

d_call: -
v_call: TRBV6-6
clone_size: -
cdr3_length: 13
j_call: TRBJ1-5
cdr3_aa: CASSYLANQPQHF
cdr3_nt: TGTGCCAGCAGTTACCTAGCGAATCAGCCCCAGCATTTT

d_call: -
v_call: TRBV7-2
clone_size: -
cdr3_length: 15
j_call: TRBJ2-3
cdr3_aa: CASSLAPGSTDTQYF
cdr3_nt: TGTGCCAGCAGCTTAGCGCCAGGAAGCACAGATACGCAGTATTTT

d_call: -
v_call: TRBV28
clone_size: -
cdr3_length: 13
j_call: TRBJ1-2
cdr3_aa: CASTTGTLNGYTF
cdr3_nt: TGTGCCAGCACCACGGGGACACTGAATGGCTACACCTTC

d_call: TRBD1
v_call: TRBV14
clone_size: -
cdr3_length: 15
j_call: TRBJ2-7
cdr3_aa: CASSQTDRGSYEQYF
cdr3_nt: TGTGCCAGCAGCCAGACGGACAGGGGCTCCTACGAGCAGTACTTC

d_call: TRBD2
v_call: TRBV28
clone_size: -
cdr3_length: 16
j_call: TRBJ2-5
cdr3_aa: CASSFWTSGPQETQYF
cdr3_nt: TGTGCCAGCAGTTTTTGGACTAGCGGGCCTCAAGAGACCCAGTACTTC

d_call: -
v_call: TRBV9
clone_size: -
cdr3_length: 13
j_call: TRBJ1-3
cdr3_aa: CASSVGGGNTIYF
cdr3_nt: TGTGCCAGCAGCGTAGGAGGAGGAAACACCATATATTTT

d_call: -
v_call: TRBV29-1
clone_size: -
cdr3_length: 13
j_call: TRBJ1-1
cdr3_aa: CSGSLGGNTEAFF
cdr3_nt: TGCAGCGGTTCCTTGGGGGGGAACACTGAAGCTTTCTTT

d_call: -
v_call: TRBV27
clone_size: once
cdr3_length: 18
j_call: TRBJ2-7
cdr3_aa: CASSLGKTGAWRGNEQYF
cdr3_nt: TGTGCCAGCAGTTTAGGAAAGACAGGCGCTTGGAGAGGGAACGAGCAGTACTTC

d_call: TRBD1
v_call: TRBV7-2
clone_size: -
cdr3_length: 14
j_call: TRBJ1-1
cdr3_aa: CAIRQGLLNTEAFF
cdr3_nt: TGTGCCATCAGACAGGGCCTTCTGAACACTGAAGCTTTCTTT

d_call: TRBD1
v_call: TRBV19
clone_size: -
cdr3_length: 13
j_call: TRBJ1-1
cdr3_aa: CASSTDRDTEAFF
cdr3_nt: TGTGCCAGTAGTACTGACAGGGACACTGAAGCTTTCTTT

d_call: TRBD2
v_call: TRBV5-1
clone_size: -
cdr3_length: 17
j_call: TRBJ2-5
cdr3_aa: CASSLGLAGARGETQYF
cdr3_nt: TGCGCCAGCAGCTTGGGACTAGCGGGGGCTAGGGGGGAGACCCAGTACTTC

d_call: TRBD1
v_call: TRBV9
clone_size: -
cdr3_length: 15
j_call: TRBJ2-7
cdr3_aa: CASSVNRGLGDEQYF
cdr3_nt: TGTGCCAGCAGCGTCAACAGGGGGCTTGGGGACGAGCAGTACTTC

d_call: -
v_call: TRBV19
clone_size: -
cdr3_length: 14
j_call: TRBJ2-2
cdr3_aa: CASSIHRNTGELFF
cdr3_nt: TGTGCCAGTAGTATCCACAGAAACACCGGGGAGCTGTTTTTT